Listed below are T cell receptor beta chains from one sample, sequenced in a study of early T cells in non-severe SARS-CoV-2 infection. TCRdb fed the 5' RACE reads into MiXCR, producing one record per CDR3 protein. This sample has more than 45,000 distinct CDR3 sequences, with 7% to 8% found just once. Specimen: whole blood. The receptors were gathered from an adult who was a healthcare worker with PCR-confirmed SARS-CoV-2 infection or an uninfected control (not recorded which). The CDR3 runs from the conserved cysteine through the conserved F or W. The order of the fields is clone size, V gene, D gene, J gene, CDR3 protein, CDR3 DNA. D genes are given only for firm matches. Part of the rows lack a size; the others show once, few, many or a class for expanded clones.

NA	TRBV10-3	NA	TRBJ1-1	CAISESLGNTEAFF	TGTGCCATCAGTGAGTCATTGGGGAACACTGAAGCTTTCTTT
NA	TRBV14	NA	TRBJ1-2	CASSQGSHYGYTF	TGTGCCAGCAGCCAAGGCAGTCACTATGGCTACACCTTC
many	TRBV12-3/TRBV12-4	NA	TRBJ2-7	CASSLDPHEQYF	TGTGCCAGCAGTTTAGACCCCCACGAGCAGTACTTC
few	TRBV5-1	NA	TRBJ2-3	CASSLADATFTDTQYF	TGCGCCAGCAGCTTGGCGGACGCCACCTTCACAGATACGCAGTATTTT
many	TRBV2	TRBD2	TRBJ2-1	CASSEGVAGVYYNEQFF	TGTGCCAGCAGTGAGGGGGTAGCGGGAGTGTACTACAATGAGCAGTTCTTC
few	TRBV6-2/TRBV6-3	NA	TRBJ1-2	CASSYSSTTPYGYTF	TGTGCCAGCAGTTACTCGAGTACCACACCGTATGGCTACACCTTC
few	TRBV28	NA	TRBJ1-1	CASIAGTNTEAFF	TGTGCCAGCATTGCCGGGACGAACACTGAAGCTTTCTTT
NA	TRBV7-6	TRBD2	TRBJ2-1	CASSLGLAGGSYNEQFF	TGTGCCAGCAGCCTCGGACTAGCGGGAGGATCCTACAATGAGCAGTTCTTC
few	TRBV1	NA	TRBJ2-6	CTSSQVGVGGANVLTF	TGCACCAGCAGCCAAGTTGGGGTCGGAGGGGCCAACGTCCTGACTTTC
many	TRBV9	NA	TRBJ1-5	CASSADSRDQPQHF	TGTGCCAGCAGCGCGGACAGTAGGGATCAGCCCCAGCATTTT
many	TRBV7-6	NA	TRBJ2-3	CASSLIRDRTDTQYF	TGTGCCAGCAGCTTAATCAGGGACCGCACAGATACGCAGTATTTT
NA	TRBV11-2	TRBD2	TRBJ2-1	CASSPLSGLAGGPTYNEQFF	TGTGCCAGCAGCCCTCTGTCGGGACTAGCGGGAGGGCCAACGTACAATGAGCAGTTCTTC
few	TRBV29-1	NA	TRBJ2-2	CSVEEQGTGELFF	TGCAGCGTTGAAGAACAGGGTACCGGGGAGCTGTTTTTT
many	TRBV29-1	TRBD2	TRBJ2-7	CSVRGGTSSYEQYF	TGCAGCGTCAGGGGAGGGACTAGCAGCTACGAGCAGTACTTC
few	TRBV20-1	TRBD2	TRBJ2-1	CSARLTSGRPNEQFF	TGCAGTGCTAGGCTGACTAGCGGGAGACCCAATGAGCAGTTCTTC
many	TRBV12-3/TRBV12-4	TRBD1	TRBJ1-6	CASRQGELSYNSPLHF	TGTGCCAGTAGACAGGGGGAGCTCTCCTATAATTCACCCCTCCACTTT
many	TRBV28	NA	TRBJ1-3	CASSSYGGSGNTIYF	TGTGCCAGCAGTTCGTACGGCGGCTCTGGAAACACCATATATTTT
many	TRBV20-1	TRBD2	TRBJ2-2	CSAPGDSGPTGELFF	TGCAGTGCCCCCGGGGATAGCGGGCCGACCGGGGAGCTGTTTTTT
few	TRBV5-1	NA	TRBJ1-1	CASSTYPSTEEAFF	TGCGCCAGCAGCACCTACCCCTCGACGGAGGAAGCTTTCTTT
few	TRBV20-1	NA	TRBJ2-7	CSALFQNQDEQYF	TGCAGTGCACTTTTTCAAAACCAGGACGAGCAGTACTTC
NA	TRBV5-4	NA	TRBJ2-7	CASRFGGAGQYF	TGTGCCAGCAGATTTGGAGGGGCCGGGCAGTACTTC
few	TRBV18	TRBD1	TRBJ2-1	CASSPGQGAPDEQFF	TGTGCCAGCTCTCCTGGACAGGGGGCGCCGGATGAGCAGTTCTTC
many	TRBV6-1	NA	TRBJ2-7	CASSESGLGEQYF	TGTGCCAGCAGTGAATCAGGGTTGGGCGAGCAGTACTTC
many	TRBV20-1	NA	TRBJ2-5	CSAQQAAHQETQYF	TGCAGTGCTCAACAGGCCGCACACCAAGAGACCCAGTACTTC
many	TRBV7-8	NA	TRBJ2-5	CASSLPPAETQYF	TGTGCCAGCAGCTTACCCCCCGCCGAGACCCAGTACTTC
few	TRBV19	NA	TRBJ1-2	CASSIPAFTANYGYTF	TGTGCCAGTAGTATACCCGCTTTTACCGCTAACTATGGCTACACCTTC
NA	TRBV24-1	NA	TRBJ1-5	CATSATLNQPQHF	TGTGCCACCAGTGCGACGCTCAATCAGCCCCAGCATTTT
many	TRBV5-4	NA	TRBJ2-5	CASSSPGGEQETQYF	TGTGCCAGCAGCTCCCCAGGGGGGGAGCAAGAGACCCAGTACTTC
few	TRBV7-9	NA	TRBJ1-1	CASSTHTGALGTEAFF	TGTGCCAGCAGTACCCACACCGGGGCTTTAGGCACTGAAGCTTTCTTT
NA	TRBV15	NA	TRBJ2-7	CATSRDGNYEQYF	TGTGCCACCAGCAGAGATGGGAATTACGAGCAGTACTTC
NA	TRBV5-1	TRBD2	TRBJ2-1	CASSLGLAGEDYNEQFF	TGCGCCAGCAGCTTGGGCCTCGCGGGAGAGGACTACAATGAGCAGTTCTTC
NA	TRBV6-5	NA	TRBJ2-5	CASSYLETQYF	TGTGCCAGCAGTTACTTGGAGACCCAGTACTTC
few	TRBV9	NA	TRBJ2-3	CASSAPSSDTQYF	TGTGCCAGCAGCGCCCCCTCGTCAGATACGCAGTATTTT
many	TRBV6-5	NA	TRBJ2-1	CASSYSVAGGGPGLSNEQFF	TGTGCCAGCAGTTACTCTGTCGCAGGGGGCGGACCGGGACTAAGCAATGAGCAGTTCTTC
many	TRBV13	NA	TRBJ2-6	CASKEEGTGANVLTF	TGTGCCAGCAAAGAAGAGGGTACTGGGGCCAACGTCCTGACTTTC
few	TRBV5-1	NA	TRBJ2-6	CASSPIISGANVLTF	TGCGCCAGCAGCCCAATAATCTCTGGGGCCAACGTCCTGACTTTC
NA	TRBV14	TRBD2	TRBJ2-3	CASSQEETSDPARSTDTQYF	TGTGCCAGCAGCCAAGAGGAAACTAGCGATCCCGCTAGGAGCACAGATACGCAGTATTTT
many	TRBV12-3/TRBV12-4	NA	TRBJ2-1	CASTSTFGTPGQFF	TGTGCCAGCACCTCCACCTTCGGGACTCCGGGACAGTTCTTC
few	TRBV5-1	TRBD2	TRBJ2-1	CASSLGTSGVNEQFF	TGCGCCAGCAGCTTGGGGACTAGCGGAGTCAATGAGCAGTTCTTC
few	TRBV25-1	TRBD2	TRBJ2-3	CASSESSSGGTRDTQYF	TGTGCCAGCAGTGAATCAAGTAGCGGGGGAACCCGAGATACGCAGTATTTT
many	TRBV3-1	NA	TRBJ1-1	CASSPDGESAEAFF	TGTGCCAGCAGCCCGGACGGGGAGAGCGCTGAAGCTTTCTTT
few	TRBV6-1	NA	TRBJ2-2	CASSEVAGNTGELFF	TGTGCCAGCAGTGAAGTCGCGGGCAACACCGGGGAGCTGTTTTTT
NA	TRBV11-1	NA	TRBJ2-3	CVSSLDAGSTDTQYF	TGTGTCAGCAGCTTAGATGCAGGGAGCACAGATACGCAGTATTTT
NA	TRBV10-1	NA	TRBJ2-6	CASSEGLSIAGANVLTF	TGCGCCAGCAGTGAAGGCTTGAGCATAGCTGGGGCCAACGTCCTGACTTTC
many	TRBV24-1	TRBD1	TRBJ2-1	CATSPGTGINEQFF	TGTGCCACCAGCCCCGGGACAGGGATCAATGAGCAGTTCTTC
few	TRBV15	TRBD2	TRBJ2-7	CATGKFPGLAGDSYEQYF	TGTGCCACCGGTAAATTTCCGGGACTAGCGGGAGACTCCTACGAGCAGTACTTC
many	TRBV11-1	NA	TRBJ2-5	CASSLVVDRYQETQYF	TGTGCCAGCAGCTTAGTCGTAGATCGGTACCAAGAGACCCAGTACTTC
NA	TRBV11-1	TRBD1	TRBJ2-5	CASSFPGGRKTQYF	TGTGCCAGCAGCTTCCCAGGGGGCAGGAAGACCCAGTACTTC
many	TRBV29-1	NA	TRBJ2-1	CSASQGSRVGNEQFF	TGCAGCGCCTCTCAGGGATCTAGGGTAGGCAATGAGCAGTTCTTC
many	TRBV28	NA	TRBJ1-5	CASSLPSRPNQPQHF	TGTGCCAGCAGTTTACCGTCCAGGCCGAATCAGCCCCAGCATTTT
many	TRBV29-1	NA	TRBJ2-3	CSTDTDTQYF	TGCAGCACAGACACAGATACGCAGTATTTT
many	TRBV5-1	NA	TRBJ2-7	CASRYIGQFDEQYF	TGCGCCAGCAGGTATATTGGACAGTTTGACGAGCAGTACTTC
few	TRBV19	NA	TRBJ1-1	CASSPEIMVTEAFF	TGTGCCAGTAGTCCCGAGATTATGGTCACTGAAGCTTTCTTT
many	TRBV18	NA	TRBJ2-3	CASSPDLGSDTQYF	TGTGCCAGCTCACCGGATTTAGGGTCAGATACGCAGTATTTT
many	TRBV13	TRBD2	TRBJ2-5	CASSPSGKETQYF	TGTGCCAGCAGCCCCAGCGGGAAAGAGACCCAGTACTTC
few	TRBV9	TRBD2	TRBJ2-3	CASSDGLAEVTDTQYF	TGTGCCAGCAGCGACGGGCTAGCGGAAGTCACAGATACGCAGTATTTT
NA	TRBV10-1	NA	TRBJ1-4	CASSENPKGEKLFF	TGCGCCAGCAGTGAGAACCCGAAGGGGGAAAAACTGTTTTTT
many	TRBV28	TRBD1	TRBJ1-1	CASSSRDRVTDAFF	TGTGCCAGCAGTTCCCGGGACAGGGTGACCGACGCTTTCTTT
NA	TRBV4-1	TRBD1	TRBJ2-7	CASSQDGVGDSSYEQYF	TGCGCCAGCAGCCAAGATGGGGTAGGGGACAGCTCCTACGAGCAGTACTTC